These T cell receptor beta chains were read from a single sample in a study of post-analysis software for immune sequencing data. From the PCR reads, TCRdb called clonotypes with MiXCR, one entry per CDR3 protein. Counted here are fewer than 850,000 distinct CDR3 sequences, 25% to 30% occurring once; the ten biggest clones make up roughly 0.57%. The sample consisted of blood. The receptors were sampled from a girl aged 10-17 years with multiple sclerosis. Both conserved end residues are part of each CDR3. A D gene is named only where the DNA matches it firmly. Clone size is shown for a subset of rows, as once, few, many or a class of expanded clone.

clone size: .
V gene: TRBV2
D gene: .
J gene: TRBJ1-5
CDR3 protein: CASSTRTENQPQHF

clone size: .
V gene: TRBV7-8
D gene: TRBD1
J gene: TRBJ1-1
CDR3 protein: CASSVQGAMNTEAFF

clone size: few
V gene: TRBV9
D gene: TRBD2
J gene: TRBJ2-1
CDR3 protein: CASSNSGTSGIDEQFF

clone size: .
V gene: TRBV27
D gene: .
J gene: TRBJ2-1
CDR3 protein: CAGSFLGPGLFHEQFF

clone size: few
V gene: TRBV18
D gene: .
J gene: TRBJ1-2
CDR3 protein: CASSIKDYGYTF

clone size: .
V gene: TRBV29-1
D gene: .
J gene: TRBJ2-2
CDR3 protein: CSVDRDRSTGELFF

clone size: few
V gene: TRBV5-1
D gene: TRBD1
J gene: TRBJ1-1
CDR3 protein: CASSWDTGGAFF

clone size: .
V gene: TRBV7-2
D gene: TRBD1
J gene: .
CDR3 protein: CAGSLGPGQGALETQYF

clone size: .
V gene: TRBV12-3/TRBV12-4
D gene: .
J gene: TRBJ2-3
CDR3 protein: CASTRSTDTEYF

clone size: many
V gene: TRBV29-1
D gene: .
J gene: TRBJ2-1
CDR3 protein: CSVGARRDNEQFF

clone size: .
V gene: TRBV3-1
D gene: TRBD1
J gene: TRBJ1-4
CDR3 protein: CASSPGTGGTGKLFF

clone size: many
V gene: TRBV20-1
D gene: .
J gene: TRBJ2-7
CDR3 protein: CSAIQGTEQYF

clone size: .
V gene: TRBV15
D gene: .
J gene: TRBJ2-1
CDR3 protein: CATSRDPGSSNEQFF

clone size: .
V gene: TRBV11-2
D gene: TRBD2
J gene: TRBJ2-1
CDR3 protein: CARPGLAGGYNSYNEQFF

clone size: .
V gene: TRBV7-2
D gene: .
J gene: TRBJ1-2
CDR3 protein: CASSLRGGSNYGYTF

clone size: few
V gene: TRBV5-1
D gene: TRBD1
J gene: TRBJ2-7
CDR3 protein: CASSTDTGTDPYEQYF

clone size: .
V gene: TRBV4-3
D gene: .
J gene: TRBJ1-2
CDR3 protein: CASSQAVSGNYGYTF

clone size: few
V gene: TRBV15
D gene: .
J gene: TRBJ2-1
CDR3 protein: CATSTRTEQFF

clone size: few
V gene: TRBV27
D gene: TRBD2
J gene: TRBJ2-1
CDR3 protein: CASSFSAIQGLAGNEQFF

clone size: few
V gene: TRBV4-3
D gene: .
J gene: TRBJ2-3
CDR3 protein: CASSQVPGDGTDTQYF

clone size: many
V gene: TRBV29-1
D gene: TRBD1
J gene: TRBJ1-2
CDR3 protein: CSVDKGAEPYGYTF

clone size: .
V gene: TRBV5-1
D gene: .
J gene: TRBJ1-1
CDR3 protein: CASSGGVKTEAFF

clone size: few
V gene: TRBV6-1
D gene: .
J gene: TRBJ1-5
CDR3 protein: CASRGIPGSRQPQHF

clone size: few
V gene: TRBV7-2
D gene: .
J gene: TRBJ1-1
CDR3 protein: CASSERGRAFEAFF

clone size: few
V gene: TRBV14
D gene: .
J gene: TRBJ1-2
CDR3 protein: CASSPAGVLGYTF

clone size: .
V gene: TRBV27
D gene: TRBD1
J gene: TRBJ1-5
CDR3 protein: CASSLNRGLQPQHF

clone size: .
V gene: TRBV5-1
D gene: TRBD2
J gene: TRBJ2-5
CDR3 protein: CASSLVAGGKKETQYF

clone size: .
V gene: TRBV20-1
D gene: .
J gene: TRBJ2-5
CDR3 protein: CSARAGVAKETQYF

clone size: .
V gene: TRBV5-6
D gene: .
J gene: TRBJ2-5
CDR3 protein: CASSVRLRTVETQYF

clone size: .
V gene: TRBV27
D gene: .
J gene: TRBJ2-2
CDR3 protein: CASSLSWNTGELFF

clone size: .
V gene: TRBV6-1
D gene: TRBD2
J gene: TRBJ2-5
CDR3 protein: CASRGWQAGTSGETQYF

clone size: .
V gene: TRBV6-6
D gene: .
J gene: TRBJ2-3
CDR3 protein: CASSYPFSDTQYF

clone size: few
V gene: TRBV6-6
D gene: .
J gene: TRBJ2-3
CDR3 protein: CASNPLGGTDTQYF

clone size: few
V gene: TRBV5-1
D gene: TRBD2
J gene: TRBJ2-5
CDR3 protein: CASSVAGLAGQETQYF

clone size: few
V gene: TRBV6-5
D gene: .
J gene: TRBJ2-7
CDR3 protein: CASRLSDPSSYEQYF

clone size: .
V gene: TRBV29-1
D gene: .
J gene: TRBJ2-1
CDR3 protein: CGVEVAGSWGGGEQFF

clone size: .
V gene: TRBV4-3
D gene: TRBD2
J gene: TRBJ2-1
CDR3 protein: CASSHPHLAGGGNEQFF

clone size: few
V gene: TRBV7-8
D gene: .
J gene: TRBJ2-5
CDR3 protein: CASSSREKVAGTQYF

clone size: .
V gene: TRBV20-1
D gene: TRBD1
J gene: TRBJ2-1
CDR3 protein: CSARDRGRGLNEQFF

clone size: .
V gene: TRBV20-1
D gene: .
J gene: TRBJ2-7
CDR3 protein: CSAREEAVYEQYF

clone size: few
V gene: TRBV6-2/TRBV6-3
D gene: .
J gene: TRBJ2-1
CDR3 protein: CASSDPNNEQFF

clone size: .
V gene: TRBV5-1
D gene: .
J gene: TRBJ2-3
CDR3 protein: CASSDQLGDTQYF

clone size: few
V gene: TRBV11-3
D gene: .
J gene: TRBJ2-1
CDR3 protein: CASSPREGGYNEQFF

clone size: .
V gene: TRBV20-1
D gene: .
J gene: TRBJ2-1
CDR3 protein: CSARPGLGLYNEQFF

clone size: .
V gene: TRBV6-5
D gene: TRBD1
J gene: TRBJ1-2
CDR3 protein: CASRAQGANYGYTF

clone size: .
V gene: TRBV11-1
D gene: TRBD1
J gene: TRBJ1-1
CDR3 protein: CACSSLRTGRAFF

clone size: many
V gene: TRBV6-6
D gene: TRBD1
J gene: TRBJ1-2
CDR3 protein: CASSYQTSTGGGYGYTF

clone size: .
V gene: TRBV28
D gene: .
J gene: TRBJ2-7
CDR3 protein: CASSGLGAYEQYF

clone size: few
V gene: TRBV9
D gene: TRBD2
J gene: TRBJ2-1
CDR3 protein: CASSVVAGPYNEQFF

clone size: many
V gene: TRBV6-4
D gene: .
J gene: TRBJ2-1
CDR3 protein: CASSDGEDEQFF

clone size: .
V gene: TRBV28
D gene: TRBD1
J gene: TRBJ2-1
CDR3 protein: CASSPIRDRTQETQFF

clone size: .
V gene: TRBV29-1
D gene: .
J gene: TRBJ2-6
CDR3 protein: CSVVHSGANVLTF

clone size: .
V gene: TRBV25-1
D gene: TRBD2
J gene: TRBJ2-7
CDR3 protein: CASSDDGREAYEQYF